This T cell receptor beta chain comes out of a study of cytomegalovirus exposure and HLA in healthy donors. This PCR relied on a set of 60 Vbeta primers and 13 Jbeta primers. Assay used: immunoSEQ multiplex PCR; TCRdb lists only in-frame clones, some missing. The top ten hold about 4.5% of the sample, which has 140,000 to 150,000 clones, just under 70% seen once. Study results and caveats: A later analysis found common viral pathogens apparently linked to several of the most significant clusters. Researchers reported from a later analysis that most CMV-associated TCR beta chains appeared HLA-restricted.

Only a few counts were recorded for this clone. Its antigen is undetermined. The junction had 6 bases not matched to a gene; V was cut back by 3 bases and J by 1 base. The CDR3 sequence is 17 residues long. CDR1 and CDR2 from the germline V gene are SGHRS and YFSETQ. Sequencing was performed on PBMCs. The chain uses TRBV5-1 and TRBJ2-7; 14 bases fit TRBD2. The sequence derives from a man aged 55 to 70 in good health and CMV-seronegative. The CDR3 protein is CASSSGTSGSSSYEQYF. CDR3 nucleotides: TGCGCCAGCAGCTCCGGGACTAGCGGGAGCAGTTCCTACGAGCAGTACTTC. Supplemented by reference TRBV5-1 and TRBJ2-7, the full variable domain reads KAGVTQTPRYLIKTRGQQVTLSCSPISGHRSVSWYQQTPGQGLQFLFEYFSETQRNKGNFPGRFSGRQFSNSRSEMNVSTLELGDSALYLCASSSGTSGSSSYEQYFGPGTRLTVT.